A single sample is the source of the 25 T cell receptor beta chains below, sequenced in a study of T cell responses to AZD1222 COVID-19 vaccine. Here immunoSEQ multiplex PCR was the method, and the copy in TCRdb shows in-frame clones only, minus some. The sample contains over 100,000 clones, about 90% of which appear only once. The sequenced sample was peripheral blood, obtained 28 days after the second AZD1222 dose. These receptors were obtained from an adult who received the AZD1222 COVID-19 vaccine.

The chain joins TRBV5-1 to TRBJ2-3, with TRBD2 as a possible D gene (6 bases). The germline V and J ends were trimmed by 2 bases and 6 bases, with 25 bases remaining between them. CDR1 and CDR2 (germline): SGHRS, YFSETQ. CDR3 size: 18 residues. The CDR3 spells CASSLGDWGSSKGDTQYF. CDR3 sequence (DNA): TGCGCCAGCAGCTTAGGGGACTGGGGGTCCTCTAAGGGGGATACGCAGTATTTT.

This chain links TRBV12-3 or TRBV12-4 with TRBJ1-2; D unclear. This CDR3 contains 13 residues. Trimming removed 5 bases at V and 2 bases at J, with 9 bases between. CDR3 residues: CASSLYRNYGYTF. Written as DNA, the CDR3 is TGTGCCAGCAGTCTTTATAGGAACTATGGCTACACCTTC.

The chain employs TRBV15 and TRBJ1-1; D is unresolved. Germline CDR1 LNHNV, CDR2 YYDKDF (reference sequence). The germline V and J ends were trimmed by 0 bases and 1 base, with 6 bases remaining between them. The CDR3 is 14 amino acids. CDR3 amino acids: CATSRDQANTEAFF. The CDR3 DNA reads as TGTGCCACCAGCAGAGATCAGGCGAACACTGAAGCTTTCTTT.

This CDR3 is CASSVEENTEAFF. As DNA, the CDR3 is TGTGCCAGCAGTGTGGAAGAGAACACTGAAGCTTTCTTT. V and J are TRBV6-4 and TRBJ1-1; D is uncertain. Germline-derived CDR1 and CDR2 are MRHNA and SNTAGT. This CDR3 has 13 amino acids. V was shortened by 4 bases and J by 1 base, with 7 bases between the two germline ends.

In this sample, this clone turned up once. This chain joins TRBV4-3 and TRBJ2-2, with D perhaps TRBD2 (6 bases). The CDR3 is 16 amino acids. V lost 0 bases and J lost 3, with 11 bases in between. Germline values: CDR1 LGHNA, CDR2 YSLEER. The chain's CDR3 is CASSQDASADTGELFF. In nucleotides, the CDR3 is TGCGCCAGCAGCCAAGATGCTAGCGCCGACACCGGGGAGCTGTTTTTT.

The chain links TRBV29-1 to TRBJ2-1, with a tentative D call TRBD2 (7 bases). CDR3 length: 13 residues. Germline lookup yields CDR1 SQVTM and CDR2 ANQGSEA. Trimming cost V 6 bases and J 3 bases, with 12 bases left between them. CDR3 loop: CSVGLGGYNEQFF. CDR3 sequence (DNA): TGCAGCGTCGGACTAGGGGGCTACAATGAGCAGTTCTTC.

This clone was counted a single time. The chain has TRBV20-1 and TRBJ2-7, with unresolved D. Germline loops: CDR1 DFQATT, CDR2 SNEGSKA (reference sequence). The V and J ends lost 6 bases and 6 bases respectively, with 9 bases between them. The CDR3 contains 10 residues. The CDR3 DNA is TGCAGTGCCCTAGGGTCCGAGCAGTACTTC. This codes for CSALGSEQYF.

This chain joins TRBV7-3 and TRBJ2-1, with TRBD2 as a possible D gene (6 bases). Trimming stripped 6 bases from V and 2 bases from J, with 17 bases between. This CDR3 is 16 amino acids long. From germline, CDR1 is SGHTA and CDR2 FQGTGA. The CDR3: CASSPRREYPYNEQFF. The CDR3 coding sequence is TGTGCCAGCAGTCCTAGGAGGGAGTACCCCTACAATGAGCAGTTCTTC.

This clone occurred once. The chain employs TRBV30 and TRBJ1-2; tentatively, D is TRBD1 (6 bases). The CDR3 sequence is 15 residues long. Trimming shortened V by 0 bases and J by 6 bases, and 17 bases separated the two germline ends. CDR1 and CDR2 from the germline V gene are GTSNPN and SVGIG (reference sequence). CDR3 sequence (DNA): TGTGCCTGGAGTGTACTCCCCAGGGGAGAAGATGGCTACACCTTC. It translates to CAWSVLPRGEDGYTF.

The chain combines TRBV2 with TRBJ1-4; the D is unclear. Germline assignment: CDR1 SNHLY and CDR2 FYNNEI. V lost 8 bases to trimming and J lost 0 bases, with 13 bases between them. CDR3 length: 15 amino acids. This CDR3 is CASGRWSATNEKLFF. CDR3 DNA sequence: TGTGCCAGCGGACGGTGGAGTGCAACTAATGAAAAACTGTTTTTT.

The chain has TRBV19 and TRBJ2-7; D perhaps matches TRBD1 (5 bases). The CDR3 contains 15 residues. The V gene's germline CDR1 is LNHDA and CDR2 SQIVND (reference sequence). The V end lost 0 bases, the J end lost 4 bases, and 13 bases lay between the germline ends. The DNA of the CDR3 is TGTGCCAGTAGTATAGACCGTTCCAGGGTATACGAGCAGTACTTC. Translated, it gives CASSIDRSRVYEQYF.

The rearrangement uses TRBV7-2 and TRBJ2-7; D is possibly TRBD1 (6 bases). The germline V and J ends were trimmed by 3 bases and 2 bases, with 14 bases remaining between them. This CDR3 is built from 15 residues. The germline gives CDR1 SGHTA, CDR2 FQGNSA. DNA of the CDR3: TGTGCCAGCAGCTTCGTCGGGACACCTCCCTACGAGCAGTACTTC. Protein: CASSFVGTPPYEQYF.

This clone came up once. This rearrangement joins TRBV9 to TRBJ2-1; no clear D gene. Germline CDR1 and CDR2: SGDLS and YYNGEE. With 4 bases removed from V and 0 bases from J, the gap between germline ends came to 17 bases. The CDR3 totals 17 residues. The CDR3 sequence: CASSPQAATGSYNEQFF. The CDR3 nucleotides are TGTGCCAGCAGCCCCCAAGCCGCTACTGGCTCCTACAATGAGCAGTTCTTC.

The chain employs TRBV6-2 or TRBV6-3 and TRBJ1-4; tentative D call: TRBD1 (6 bases). Per the germline V gene, CDR1 is MNHEY and CDR2 is SVGEGT. The CDR3 totals 16 residues. V gave up 0 bases and J gave up 2 bases, with 10 bases separating them. This chain's CDR3 is CASSYSYRDTNEKLFF. The CDR3 coding sequence is TGTGCCAGCAGTTACTCGTACAGGGATACTAATGAAAAACTGTTTTTT.

The chain employs TRBV3-1 (or the pseudogene TRBV3-2) and TRBJ2-2, with D uncertain. The CDR3 contains 13 residues. Germline V CDR1 and CDR2: LGHDT, YNNKEL (reference sequence). V lost 0 bases, J lost 4 bases, and 3 bases lay in between. The CDR3 DNA is TGTGCCAGCAGCCAAGACACCACCGGGGAGCTGTTTTTT. It codes for CASSQDTTGELFF.

This chain connects TRBV7-9 to TRBJ2-7; 10 bases map to TRBD2. J lost 4 bases, V lost 1 base, and 16 bases had no gene match. CDR3 length equals 19 residues. Germline V gives CDR1 SEHNR, CDR2 FQNEAQ (reference sequence). The CDR3 protein is CASSLDPSVRTSGGYEQYF. The CDR3 DNA sequence: TGTGCCAGCAGCTTAGATCCGTCAGTCCGGACTAGCGGAGGATACGAGCAGTACTTC.

The CDR3 protein is CASMYRSDRGTEAFF. DNA of the CDR3: TGTGCCAGCATGTATAGGTCTGACAGGGGTACTGAAGCTTTCTTT. The chain is built from TRBV25-1 and TRBJ1-1; 8 nucleotides agree with TRBD1. V trimming: 7 bases; J trimming: 5 bases; junction bases outside the gene matches: 12. Germline V CDR1 and CDR2: MGHDK, SYGVNS. CDR3 length: 15 residues. The variable domain in full, completed from reference TRBV25-1 and TRBJ1-1, reads EADIYQTPRYLVIGTGKKITLECSQTMGHDKMYWYQQDPGMELHLIHYSYGVNSTEKGDLSSESTVSRIRTEHFPLTLESARPSHTSQYLCASMYRSDRGTEAFFGQGTRLTVV.

The chain is built from TRBV6-5 and TRBJ1-2; 10 bases are shared with TRBD1. CDR3 length equals 14 residues. Unmatched junction bases numbered 8, after V lost 6 bases and J lost 7 bases. CDR1 and CDR2 from the germline V gene are MNHEY and SVGAGI. The DNA for the CDR3 is TGTGCCAGCAGAGTCAATGGACAGGGGGGTGGCTACACCTTC. Amino acids: CASRVNGQGGGYTF.

V and J are TRBV28 and TRBJ2-7, with D unclear. The CDR3 contains 15 residues. Trimming left V 5 bases short and J 1 base short, with 15 bases between. Germline CDR1 is MDHEN and CDR2 is SYDVKM. The CDR3 region has the DNA TGTGCCAGCAGTCCTGGATACAGCCTTTCCTACGAGCAGTACTTC. Translating gives CASSPGYSLSYEQYF.

The V gene is TRBV7-9, the J gene TRBJ1-3; D ambiguous. Looked up from germline, CDR1 is SEHNR and CDR2 is FQNEAQ (reference sequence). The CDR3 is 14 amino acids. V lost 2 bases and J lost 9, with 14 bases in between. For the CDR3, the DNA is TGTGCCAGCAGCTTACGGGGAGCGGACCCCACCATATATTTT. It translates to CASSLRGADPTIYF.

The rearrangement uses TRBV27 and TRBJ1-5; D gene uncertain. Germline V gene lookup returns CDR1 MNHEY and CDR2 SMNVEV (reference sequence). Trimming pared 3 bases from V and 1 base from J, leaving 16 bases between. The CDR3 is made up of 17 amino acids. The CDR3 DNA reads TGTGCCAGCAGTTTTTCGGCCGATCGTGTGAGCAATCAGCCCCAGCATTTT. It encodes CASSFSADRVSNQPQHF.

The gene calls are TRBV18 and TRBJ1-2; a possible D gene is TRBD1 (5 bases). The germline CDR1 and CDR2 sequences are KGHSH and LQKENI. The germline V and J ends were trimmed by 2 bases and 5 bases, with 27 bases remaining between them. The CDR3 is 19 amino acids. As DNA, the CDR3 is TGTGCCAGCTCACCAACGGGTCGACAGTTCCGGCAGGGCGGATATGGCTACACCTTC. Its protein is CASSPTGRQFRQGGYGYTF.

This clone was recorded once. V is TRBV28 and J is TRBJ1-6, with TRBD1 matching 8 bases. The CDR3 runs to 22 residues. Trimming removed 4 bases from V and 0 bases from J; junction bases left unmatched: 20. CDR1 MDHEN and CDR2 SYDVKM come from the germline V gene. CDR3 DNA: TGTGCCAGCAGTTCCTTGGGACAGGAGGACTTTAAGAGTGACTCCTATAATTCACCCCTCCACTTT. Encoded protein: CASSSLGQEDFKSDSYNSPLHF.

The chain is built from TRBV12-3 or TRBV12-4 and TRBJ2-7; D uncertain. The V gene lost 6 bases and the J gene lost 2 bases, with 11 bases spanning the gap. This CDR3 spans 13 amino acids. The CDR3 spells CASSRTWTYEQYF. The CDR3, as DNA: TGTGCCAGCAGCCGGACGTGGACCTACGAGCAGTACTTC.

The chain's CDR3 is CASSKGQPISYEQYF. The CDR3, as DNA: TGTGCCAGCAGCAAGGGACAGCCAATCTCCTACGAGCAGTACTTC. The chain employs TRBV6-2 or TRBV6-3 and TRBJ2-7; 7 nucleotides agree with TRBD1. V lost 6 bases and J lost 0; bases outside the gene matches: 8. The CDR3 totals 15 residues. Germline lookup yields CDR1 MNHEY and CDR2 SVGEGT.